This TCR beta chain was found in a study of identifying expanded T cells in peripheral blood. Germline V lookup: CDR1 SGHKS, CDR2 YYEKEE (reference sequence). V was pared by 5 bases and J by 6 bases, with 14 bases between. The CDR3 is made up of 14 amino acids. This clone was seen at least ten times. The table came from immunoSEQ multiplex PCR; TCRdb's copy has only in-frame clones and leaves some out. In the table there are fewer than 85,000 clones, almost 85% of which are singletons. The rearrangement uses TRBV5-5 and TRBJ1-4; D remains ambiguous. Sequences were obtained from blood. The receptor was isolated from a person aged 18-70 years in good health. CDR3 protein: CASSQQRTDEKLFF. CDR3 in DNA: TGTGCCAGCAGTCAACAGCGGACGGATGAAAAACTGTTTTTT.